This TCR beta chain was retrieved from a study of blood T cell repertoires in COVID-19. Overall study: Samples representing acute and convalescent COVID-19 were sourced from the United States, Italy and Spain. The analysed material was cDNA or gDNA that came from T cells, B-cell-depleted T cells, or PBMCs.

Seattle researchers signed up patients amid active infection and tracked them longitudinally. V shed 1 base and J shed 1 base, with 13 bases lying between them. Germline CDR1 MGHRA, CDR2 YSYEKL. The CDR3 runs 16 residues. In the study's own analysis: Using reference gene primer amplification, nucleated cell counts were estimated. Using immunoSEQ multiplex PCR, the repertoire was profiled, and TCRdb retains in-frame clones only, with some absent. For V, J and clone size, that table is used; D and trimming come from the DNA. The sample comprises 150,000 or so clones, around nine tenths of which are singletons, and about a tenth rests with the top ten.

The sequenced sample was peripheral blood. The source is a woman between 65 and 79 years old with COVID-19, enrolled during active disease. The V and J genes are TRBV4-1 and TRBJ2-5; TRBD2 is a possible D gene (6 bases). The CDR3 is CASSQGLEGAQETQYF. In DNA form, the CDR3 reads TGCGCCAGCAGCCAAGGTTTGGAGGGAGCCCAAGAGACCCAGTACTTC.